Given below is one T cell receptor beta chain in context. Antigen: not known. This record comes from a study of vaccination and CD4 T cells after COVID-19. Study context: Several convalescent cases were mild and one was severe, and all had been SARS-CoV-2 positive by nasal swab PCR.

Treatment in this sample: approximately nine-day PBMC culture with coronavirus spike peptide pools or control peptides (ViraFEST assay). Sequenced with the Oncomine TCR Beta short-read assay was DNA taken from cultured CD4+ T cells. TCRdb independently ran MiXCR on the PCR reads; one entry per CDR3 protein. The data contain roughly 20,000 distinct CDR3 sequences, approximately 27% of them singletons. Sequencing input: cultured CD4+ T cells from blood. The receptor was derived from a human donor with COVID-19.

DNA for the CDR3: TGTGCCAGCGGGACAAATGAGCAGTTCTTC. Amino acids: CASGTNEQFF. The rearrangement links TRBV19 to TRBJ2-1, with a possible D match to TRBD1 (6 bases). The CDR3 has 10 residues. Looked up from germline, CDR1 is LNHDA and CDR2 is SQIVND (reference sequence). The V and J ends lost 9 bases and 7 bases respectively, with 7 bases between them.